These 22 T cell receptor beta chains originate from one sample sequenced in a study of technical replicates of blood from a handful of donors. Measured with immunoSEQ multiplex PCR; TCRdb has only the in-frame clones, and not every one. The table includes more than 65,000 clones, just under 95% detected once. The sequencing sample was made of T cells isolated from PBMCs. These receptors came from a human donor in good health.

The J gene is TRBJ2-3, the V gene TRBV11-3; TRBD1 agrees at 8 bases. Trimming at V came to 5 bases and at J to 7 bases, leaving 14 bases not matched to a gene. Germline V gene lookup returns CDR1 SGHNT and CDR2 YENEEA. This CDR3 has 16 amino acids. The CDR3 is CASSPGVGQGSYTQYF. The CDR3 bases are TGTGCCAGCAGCCCGGGTGTCGGACAGGGATCGTATACGCAGTATTTT. Variable domain in full (rest from reference TRBV11-3 and TRBJ2-3): EAGVVQSPRYKIIEKKQPVAFWCNPISGHNTLYWYLQNLGQGPELLIRYENEEAVDDSQLPKDRFSAERLKGVDSTLKIQPAELGDSAVYLCASSPGVGQGSYTQYFGPGTRLTVL.

V is TRBV2 and J is TRBJ1-2, with D possibly TRBD1 on 6 matching bases. Per the germline V gene, CDR1 is SNHLY and CDR2 is FYNNEI. This CDR3 contains 13 residues. Trimming shortened V by 5 bases and J by 8 bases, and 15 bases separated the two germline ends. This CDR3 reads CASSQQGSQGYTF. The CDR3 coding sequence is TGTGCCAGCAGTCAACAGGGATCCCAGGGCTACACCTTC.

The chain combines TRBV5-5 with TRBJ1-5, with 7 bases lining up with TRBD1. Trimming at V came to 3 bases and at J to 4 bases, leaving 10 bases not matched to a gene. Germline-derived CDR1 and CDR2 are SGHKS and YYEKEE (reference sequence). The CDR3 extends over 16 amino acids. The CDR3 DNA reads as TGTGCCAGCAGCTCCTTAACCGGGACAGATAATCAGCCCCAGCATTTT. Translation: CASSSLTGTDNQPQHF.

The chain combines TRBV18 with TRBJ2-3; perhaps TRBD1 as D (5 bases). V gave up 1 base and J gave up 6 bases, with 11 bases separating them. Germline loops: CDR1 KGHSH, CDR2 LQKENI. The CDR3 has 14 amino acids. The CDR3: CASSPQAGPDTQYF. In DNA, the CDR3 is TGTGCCAGCTCACCACAGGCAGGGCCGGATACGCAGTATTTT.

V usage is TRBV6-5 and J usage is TRBJ2-7; D might be TRBD2 (6 bases). The CDR3 extends over 14 amino acids. Per germline, CDR1 MNHEY and CDR2 SVGAGI. With 2 bases removed from V and 3 bases from J, the gap between germline ends came to 11 bases. The CDR3 DNA is TGTGCCAGCAGTTACCGGGACTTACACTACGAGCAGTACTTC. Residues: CASSYRDLHYEQYF.

The chain uses TRBV28 and TRBJ2-7, with D perhaps matching TRBD2 (6 bases). With 5 bases removed from V and 1 base from J, the gap between germline ends came to 9 bases. There are 13 residues in the CDR3. CDR1 is MDHEN and CDR2 is SYDVKM in the germline V gene. The CDR3 reads CASSGGRSYEQYF. Here the CDR3 DNA reads TGTGCCAGCAGTGGAGGGAGATCCTACGAGCAGTACTTC. Supplemented by reference TRBV28 and TRBJ2-7, the full variable domain reads DVKVTQSSRYLVKRTGEKVFLECVQDMDHENMFWYRQDPGLGLRLIYFSYDVKMKEKGDIPEGYSVSREKKERFSLILESASTNQTSMYLCASSGGRSYEQYFGPGTRLTVT.

The chain uses TRBV28 and TRBJ2-3; 11 positions match TRBD1. The V and J ends lost 5 bases and 4 bases, in that order; junction bases with no gene match: 20. Germline loops: CDR1 MDHEN, CDR2 SYDVKM. This CDR3 spans 20 amino acids. CDR3 in amino acids: CASSDRTGGVLRISADTQYF. Written as DNA, the CDR3 is TGTGCCAGCAGTGACCGGACAGGGGGCGTTCTCCGTATCTCGGCAGATACGCAGTATTTT.

J is TRBJ2-1 and V is TRBV2, with D possibly matching TRBD2 (6 bases). This CDR3 is built from 14 residues. The germline V and J ends were trimmed by 3 bases and 8 bases, with 14 bases remaining between them. Germline CDR1 is SNHLY and CDR2 is FYNNEI. The CDR3 region is CASSEGWASDEQFF. As DNA, the CDR3 is TGTGCCAGCAGTGAGGGGTGGGCTAGCGATGAGCAGTTCTTC.

The V call is TRBV19, the J call TRBJ1-5, with D possibly being TRBD1 (5 bases). Trimming stripped 3 bases from V and 0 bases from J, with 15 bases between. The CDR3 has 17 amino acids. CDR1 is LNHDA and CDR2 is SQIVND in the germline V gene (reference sequence). DNA for the CDR3: TGTGCCAGTAGTATTTGGGGAACAGGCTATAGCAATCAGCCCCAGCATTTT. Its protein is CASSIWGTGYSNQPQHF.

The rearrangement links TRBV18 to TRBJ1-2; the D is unclear. V lost 1 base, J lost 6 bases, and 9 bases lay in between. Germline CDR1 and CDR2: KGHSH and LQKENI. The CDR3 is made up of 13 amino acids. The CDR3 nucleotides are TGTGCCAGCTCACCACGAGGGAAGGATGGCTACACCTTC. Residues: CASSPRGKDGYTF.

This rearrangement joins TRBV12-5 to TRBJ2-1; the D gene is possibly TRBD2 (6 bases). This CDR3 contains 17 residues. Germline assignment: CDR1 LGHNT and CDR2 FRNRAP. V was pared by 5 bases and J by 4 bases, with 21 bases between. This chain's CDR3 is CASGPGTPTPGYNEQFF. CDR3 DNA sequence: TGTGCTAGTGGTCCCGGGACTCCCACCCCGGGTTACAATGAGCAGTTCTTC.

The V call is TRBV18, the J call TRBJ1-5; 7 bases line up with TRBD1. The CDR3 sequence is 14 residues long. Germline CDR1 reads KGHSH; CDR2 reads LQKENI. V dropped 4 bases and J dropped 4; count of bases not matched to a gene: 4. In DNA, the CDR3 is TGTGCCAGCTCACGTTCAGGGGGTAATCAGCCCCAGCATTTT. As protein: CASSRSGGNQPQHF.

The chain recombines TRBV4-1 with TRBJ2-3, with 7 positions matching TRBD2. V was clipped by 4 bases and J by 2 bases; unmatched bases: 9. This CDR3 has 16 residues. Germline V gives CDR1 MGHRA, CDR2 YSYEKL. The CDR3 loop is CASSPSGLGFTDTQYF. In DNA form, the CDR3 reads TGCGCCAGCAGCCCGTCTGGACTAGGATTCACAGATACGCAGTATTTT.

The J gene is TRBJ1-2, the V gene TRBV9, with a possible D match to TRBD1 (5 bases). Germline lookup yields CDR1 SGDLS and CDR2 YYNGEE. The germline V and J ends were trimmed by 0 bases and 5 bases, with 17 bases remaining between them. The CDR3 consists of 16 residues. The CDR3 DNA follows: TGTGCCAGCAGCGTAGAGGTCGTGGGACTGCTTTATGGCTACACCTTC. It yields the protein CASSVEVVGLLYGYTF.

The chain uses TRBV2 and TRBJ1-2; 9 bases are shared with TRBD1. Germline loops: CDR1 SNHLY, CDR2 FYNNEI. V lost 5 bases and J lost 4; bases outside the gene matches: 5. This CDR3 has 14 residues. CDR3 protein: CASSWDRESYGYTF. The CDR3 region has the DNA TGTGCCAGCAGTTGGGACAGGGAGTCCTATGGCTACACCTTC.

J is TRBJ1-2 and V is TRBV7-8, with 9 bases fitting TRBD1. The CDR3 runs to 16 residues. Germline CDR1 reads SGHVS; CDR2 reads FQNEAQ. Unmatched junction bases numbered 16, after V lost 7 bases and J lost 7 bases. The CDR3 nucleotides are TGTGCCAGCATCTGGTCCGGGACAGGGTTTGAATCTGGCTACACCTTC. It yields the protein CASIWSGTGFESGYTF.

The genes are TRBV27 and TRBJ2-3, with D hard to call. V lost 5 bases, J lost 0 bases, and 9 bases lay in between. The CDR3 is 14 amino acids. In germline, CDR1 is MNHEY, CDR2 SMNVEV (reference sequence). The CDR3 reads CASSLEASTDTQYF. The CDR3 DNA sequence: TGTGCCAGCAGTCTAGAGGCTAGCACAGATACGCAGTATTTT.

The chain is built from TRBV7-9 and TRBJ2-1; 10 bases line up with TRBD2. V was clipped by 6 bases and J by 0 bases; unmatched bases: 2. The CDR3 covers 15 residues. From germline, CDR1 is SEHNR and CDR2 FQNEAQ (reference sequence). The CDR3 coding sequence is TGTGCCAGCAGATCTAGCGGGAGCTCCTACAATGAGCAGTTCTTC. This translates into CASRSSGSSYNEQFF. Together with reference TRBV7-9 and TRBJ2-1, the CDR3 gives the full variable domain: DTGVSQNPRHKITKRGQNVTFRCDPISEHNRLYWYRQTLGQGPEFLTYFQNEAQLEKSRLLSDRFSAERPKGSFSTLEIQRTEQGDSAMYLCASRSSGSSYNEQFFGPGTRLTVL.

This chain uses TRBV27 with TRBJ1-4, with 10 nucleotides matching TRBD1. V lost 8 bases and J lost 7; bases outside the gene matches: 7. In germline, CDR1 is MNHEY, CDR2 SMNVEV (reference sequence). This CDR3 region has 14 residues. CDR3 sequence (DNA): TGTGCCAGCGTAGGGACAGGGGCGGGTGAAAAACTGTTTTTT. This sequence encodes CASVGTGAGEKLFF.

The V call is TRBV30, the J call TRBJ1-1, with a tentative D call TRBD1 (6 bases). Germline V CDR1 and CDR2: GTSNPN, SVGIG (reference sequence). The V and J ends lost 2 bases and 11 bases respectively, with 30 bases between them. The CDR3 is made up of 17 amino acids. The DNA of the CDR3 is TGTGCCTGGAGTTTTCTCCGCTTCGTACAGGGAGAACAGGAGGCTTTCTTT. Its translation is CAWSFLRFVQGEQEAFF.

The rearrangement uses TRBV5-1 and TRBJ2-7; D is perhaps TRBD1 (6 bases). Trimming shortened V by 2 bases and J by 3 bases, and 9 bases separated the two germline ends. This CDR3 region has 13 residues. Germline V lookup: CDR1 SGHRS, CDR2 YFSETQ. CDR3 in amino acids: CASSFGTYYEQYF. The CDR3 nucleotides are TGCGCCAGCAGCTTCGGGACATACTACGAGCAGTACTTC.

The chain recombines TRBV27 with TRBJ1-1, with a weak D call TRBD1 (5 bases). This CDR3 is 14 amino acids long. In germline, CDR1 is MNHEY, CDR2 SMNVEV (reference sequence). V lost 5 bases and J lost 5, with 15 bases in between. For the CDR3, the DNA is TGTGCCAGCAGTCCATTAACGACAGATACTGAAGCTTTCTTT. This sequence encodes CASSPLTTDTEAFF.